Following are 9 T cell receptor beta chains from one sample sequenced in a study of glioma-infiltrating T cells after dendritic cell vaccination. The data were produced by immunoSEQ multiplex PCR, yet TCRdb's version contains in-frame clones alone and is incomplete. The profile shows about 100,000 clones, 80% of them singletons. Time point given: after dendritic cell vaccination, including at tumor progression/relapse. The source material was blood, sampled after dendritic cell vaccination. The source is a human donor with glioblastoma.

The rearrangement links TRBV9 to TRBJ2-2; 7 bases line up with TRBD1. The CDR3 spans 14 residues. Trimming at V came to 0 bases and at J to 5 bases, leaving 1 base not matched to a gene. Germline CDR1 SGDLS, CDR2 YYNGEE. The CDR3 region has the DNA TGTGCCAGCAGCGTAGCCAGGGGGACCGGGGAGCTGTTTTTT. Encoded protein: CASSVARGTGELFF.

The chain recombines TRBV28 with TRBJ2-5; 7 bases are shared with TRBD2. The CDR3 sequence is 11 residues long. Looked up from germline, CDR1 is MDHEN and CDR2 is SYDVKM. The J segment lost 5 bases and the V segment lost 8 bases, leaving 2 bases of the junction unmatched. The CDR3 region has the DNA TGTGCCAGCGGGAGGGTGGAGACCCAGTACTTC. This translates into CASGRVETQYF.

V is TRBV19 and J is TRBJ2-5; D not resolved. Judging by the DNA end, TRBJ2-7 fits better; the J call may be wrong. The V gene's germline CDR1 is LNHDA and CDR2 SQIVND (reference sequence). The CDR3 contains 14 residues. This CDR3 is CASSIASSSYEQYF. The CDR3 region has the DNA TGTGCCAGTAGTATAGCATCGAGCTCCTACGAGCAGTACTTC.

The CDR3 region is CASRLGTGLGGTEAFF. The CDR3, as DNA: TGCGCCAGCCGCCTAGGGACAGGGTTAGGAGGCACTGAAGCTTTCTTT. The J gene is TRBJ1-1, the V gene TRBV5-1; the match to TRBD1 covers 9 bases. The CDR3 length is 16 residues. Germline CDR1 SGHRS, CDR2 YFSETQ. Germline trimming cut 7 bases from V and 4 bases from J; bases unmatched to any gene: 14.

The chain has TRBV29-1 and TRBJ1-2; D may be TRBD1 (5 bases). Germline V gives CDR1 SQVTM, CDR2 ANQGSEA. This CDR3 is built from 13 residues. V lost 3 bases and J 8 bases, leaving 16 bases between the germline ends. DNA of the CDR3: TGCAGCGTTGACCGGGGGGGGGTAGGAGGCTACACCTTC. Protein: CSVDRGGVGGYTF.

The V and J genes are TRBV2 and TRBJ2-6; TRBD2 matches 7 bases. V lost 6 bases to trimming and J lost 0 bases; unmatched junction nucleotides: 8. This CDR3 is built from 17 residues. Germline assignment: CDR1 SNHLY and CDR2 FYNNEI. The CDR3 region has the DNA TGTGCCAGCAGGGTGGGGGGGACGAGCTCTGGGGCCAACGTCCTGACTTTC. This encodes CASRVGGTSSGANVLTF.

In its sample, this clone was seen a few times. This chain connects TRBV28 to TRBJ1-1; weak D call: TRBD1 (5 bases). V lost 6 bases and J 5 bases, leaving 19 bases between the germline ends. This CDR3 is 15 amino acids long. The germline V gene has CDR1 MDHEN and CDR2 SYDVKM. The CDR3 DNA reads TGTGCCAGCAGCCCCCTAGACAGTTTAAGGACTGAAGCTTTCTTT. Translation gives CASSPLDSLRTEAFF.

This clone was counted once. The chain combines TRBV18 with TRBJ1-1, with D unclear. The CDR3 runs 15 residues. Germline V gene sequence: CDR1 KGHSH, CDR2 LQKENI. V gave up 6 bases and J gave up 0 bases, with 14 bases separating them. The CDR3 DNA is TGTGCCAGCTCCGAGGCCCCATTCATGAACACTGAAGCTTTCTTT. It yields the protein CASSEAPFMNTEAFF.

V and J are TRBV19 and TRBJ1-5; TRBD1 agrees at 12 bases. From germline, CDR1 is LNHDA and CDR2 SQIVND (reference sequence). V lost 5 bases to trimming and J lost 6 bases; unmatched junction nucleotides: 14. CDR3 length: 18 residues. CDR3 coding DNA: TGTGCCAGTAGTCCCTCCATCGTAGGGACAGGGGGCGGTCAGCCCCAGCATTTT. Translated, it gives CASSPSIVGTGGGQPQHF.